The clone carrying this T cell receptor (beta chain) came up a few times. As for time point: blood at routine non-recurrence follow-up after resection. The data originate from a study of spatial heterogeneity in lung cancer. In the study overall: A total of some 70 untreated early-stage non-small cell lung cancer patients served as donors.

Each molecule of TCR cDNA was tagged with one unique molecular identifier. TCRdb re-analysed the 5' RACE reads in MiXCR, keeping a single row per CDR3 protein. The sample yields 85,000 to 100,000 distinct CDR3 sequences, just under 20% seen once. The sample in question was PBMCs, obtained at follow-up. This receptor was taken from a male donor with early-stage non-small cell lung cancer.

CDR3 in DNA: TGCGCCAGCAGCCTTACGCCCAATTCACCCCTCCACTTT. It is translated as CASSLTPNSPLHF. This chain connects TRBV4-1 to TRBJ1-6; no clear D gene. Germline CDR1 reads MGHRA; CDR2 reads YSYEKL. This CDR3 has 13 residues. Trimming stripped 4 bases from V and 7 bases from J, with 8 bases between.